Below are 25 T cell receptor beta chains sequenced from a single sample in a study of cytomegalovirus exposure and HLA in healthy donors (dated by TCRdb to the late 2010s). Receptor libraries were prepared by the immunoSEQ multiplex PCR assay. The multiplex PCR relied on a mix of 60 forward primers for TCR Vbeta segments and 13 reverse primers for TCR Jbeta segments. TCRdb took this table from immuneACCESS and kept in-frame rearrangements with V and J called. Such tables lack part of the clones; where checked against another copy, unresolved V genes explain under half of the gap, and the rest is unexplained. Recorded for this sample are roughly 160,000 clones; almost 75% of them occurred a single time. Roughly 5.4% of the sample rests with the top ten. The material sequenced was PBMCs. These TCRs come from a woman aged 18 to 35 in good health and CMV-seropositive.

This clone was detected only once. The rearrangement links TRBV5-1 to TRBJ2-5; 10 bases align to TRBD2. CDR1 and CDR2 (germline): SGHRS, YFSETQ. The CDR3 length is 15 residues. Trimming removed 4 bases from V and 5 bases from J; junction bases left unmatched: 8. This CDR3 reads CASSHSGGAMETQYF. DNA of the CDR3: TGCGCCAGCAGCCACAGCGGGGGGGCCATGGAGACCCAGTACTTC.

This sequence joins TRBV7-9 and TRBJ2-3, with TRBD1 matching 9 bases. J gave up 0 bases and V 3 bases, and 4 bases lay outside the gene matches. Germline values: CDR1 SEHNR, CDR2 FQNEAQ (reference sequence). This CDR3 contains 16 residues. Here the CDR3 reads CASSFRTGASTDTQYF. The CDR3 coding sequence is TGTGCCAGCAGCTTTAGGACAGGGGCCAGCACAGATACGCAGTATTTT.

The J gene is TRBJ2-7, the V gene TRBV6-5; TRBD1 is a possible D gene (6 bases). Trimming pared 6 bases from V and 0 bases from J, leaving 12 bases between. CDR3 length: 14 amino acids. Germline V CDR1 and CDR2: MNHEY, SVGAGI. CDR3 region: CASRSGTISYEQYF. CDR3 in DNA: TGTGCCAGCAGGTCCGGGACAATCTCCTACGAGCAGTACTTC.

The rearrangement links TRBV27 to TRBJ2-1; 10 bases align to TRBD2. The CDR3 is 16 amino acids. Germline CDR1 MNHEY, CDR2 SMNVEV (reference sequence). J was trimmed by 5 bases and V by 0 bases; bases with no gene match: 4. CDR3: CASSLSWLAGDNEQFF. The CDR3 DNA reads as TGTGCCAGCAGTTTATCGTGGCTAGCGGGGGACAATGAGCAGTTCTTC.

This rearrangement joins TRBV28 to TRBJ2-3; D is undetermined. Germline-derived CDR1 and CDR2 are MDHEN and SYDVKM. This CDR3 is built from 12 residues. Trimming cost V 6 bases and J 3 bases, with 7 bases left between them. CDR3 loop: CASSLKTDTQYF. In DNA form, the CDR3 reads TGTGCCAGCAGCCTAAAGACAGATACGCAGTATTTT.

With respect to this clone: The junction departs from the called germline gene at one end, perhaps through a read error. The chain uses TRBV7-9 and TRBJ2-5, with TRBD2 identical over 7 bases. The CDR3 sequence is 15 residues long. Germline V lookup: CDR1 SEHNR, CDR2 FQNEAQ (reference sequence). The CDR3 DNA reads TGTTCCAGCAGCTGTAGCGGGCGGAGATGCGAGACCCAGTACTTC. It translates to CSSSCSGRRCETQYF. Filled out from reference TRBV7-9 and TRBJ2-5, the complete variable domain reads DTGVSQNPRHKITKRGQNVTFRCDPISEHNRLYWYRQTLGQGPEFLTYFQNEAQLEKSRLLSDRFSAERPKGSFSTLEIQRTEQGDSAMYLCSSSCSGRRCETQYFGPGTRLLVL.

This clone was counted only a few times. The V gene is TRBV19, the J gene TRBJ1-2, with 8 bases lining up with TRBD1. Germline CDR1 and CDR2: LNHDA and SQIVND (reference sequence). The trim removed 3 bases at V and 4 bases at J, leaving 7 bases unmatched. The CDR3 consists of 15 residues. CDR3: CASSIPRQGIYGYTF. CDR3 bases: TGTGCCAGTAGTATCCCCCGACAGGGGATCTATGGCTACACCTTC.

This rearrangement joins TRBV27 to TRBJ1-1; possible D gene TRBD1, 6 bases. This CDR3 contains 13 residues. V lost 6 bases, J lost 4 bases, and 12 bases lay in between. Germline-derived CDR1 and CDR2 are MNHEY and SMNVEV (reference sequence). CDR3 bases: TGTGCCAGCAGCCTCTTAGGGGGCACTGAAGCTTTCTTT. This encodes CASSLLGGTEAFF.

The chain combines TRBV29-1 with TRBJ2-5, with D possibly being TRBD2 (5 bases). V dropped 5 bases and J dropped 2 bases, with 9 bases sitting between them. In germline, CDR1 is SQVTM, CDR2 ANQGSEA. This CDR3 comprises 12 residues. The CDR3 region is CSVPREQETQYF. The CDR3 coding sequence is TGCAGCGTTCCTCGGGAACAAGAGACCCAGTACTTC.

The genes are TRBV28 and TRBJ2-2; the D is unclear. The CDR3 has 13 amino acids. Germline V gene data show CDR1 as MDHEN and CDR2 as SYDVKM. Trimming cost V 1 base and J 7 bases, with 7 bases left between them. The CDR3 reads CASSLFHSGELFF. CDR3 DNA: TGTGCCAGCAGTTTATTCCACAGCGGGGAGCTGTTTTTT.

This clone appeared a single time. The chain couples TRBV19 to TRBJ2-1, with 13 bases aligning to TRBD2. The CDR3 totals 15 residues. Germline V lookup: CDR1 LNHDA, CDR2 SQIVND (reference sequence). Unmatched junction bases numbered 0, after V lost 2 bases and J lost 5 bases. CDR3 region: CASSITSGGDNEQFF. As DNA, the CDR3 is TGTGCCAGTAGTATAACTAGCGGGGGGGACAATGAGCAGTTCTTC.

V is TRBV30 and J is TRBJ2-5; D is unclear. CDR1 and CDR2 (germline): GTSNPN, SVGIG (reference sequence). The V end lost 3 bases, the J end lost 1 base, and 3 bases lay between the germline ends. This CDR3 spans 11 amino acids. Here the CDR3 DNA reads TGTGCCTGGAGCGGCCAAGAGACCCAGTACTTC. It translates to CAWSGQETQYF.

The chain carries TRBV7-3 and TRBJ2-3, with 13 bases aligning to TRBD2. The ends lost 5 bases at V and 5 bases at J; junction bases unmatched: 4. The CDR3 runs 15 residues. The V gene's germline CDR1 is SGHTA and CDR2 FQGTGA. CDR3 residues: CASSRTSGGGDTQYF. The CDR3 nucleotides are TGTGCCAGCAGCAGGACTAGCGGGGGAGGAGATACGCAGTATTTT.

The chain carries TRBV4-1 and TRBJ1-4; 9 bases agree with TRBD1. Germline trimming cut 5 bases from V and 5 bases from J; bases unmatched to any gene: 6. The germline gives CDR1 MGHRA, CDR2 YSYEKL. The CDR3 runs 15 residues. CDR3 region: CASSSRTGENEKLFF. The CDR3 DNA is TGCGCCAGCAGCTCCCGGACAGGGGAGAATGAAAAACTGTTTTTT.

The V and J genes are TRBV28 and TRBJ2-3, with TRBD2 matching over 13 bases. With V trimmed by 8 bases and J by 6 bases, 8 bases remained unmatched. The CDR3 spans 15 residues. Germline CDR1 MDHEN, CDR2 SYDVKM. The CDR3 reads CASRDTSGGADTQYF. DNA for the CDR3: TGTGCCAGCCGTGACACTAGCGGGGGGGCCGATACGCAGTATTTT.

This clone appeared once. The chain recombines TRBV12-5 with TRBJ2-3; TRBD1 matches 11 bases. Per germline, CDR1 LGHNT and CDR2 FRNRAP. The CDR3 has 17 amino acids. The V and J ends lost 5 bases and 1 base, in that order; junction bases with no gene match: 8. The CDR3 loop reads CASGRGTGGVGTDTQYF. As DNA, the CDR3 is TGTGCTAGTGGTCGAGGGACAGGGGGAGTTGGCACAGATACGCAGTATTTT.

The J gene is TRBJ1-2, the V gene TRBV14; maybe TRBD1 (5 bases). Germline CDR1 is SGHDN and CDR2 is FVKESK. Trimming shortened V by 1 base and J by 9 bases, and 9 bases separated the two germline ends. There are 12 residues in the CDR3. CDR3 residues: CASSQGGSRYTF. The DNA for the CDR3 is TGTGCCAGCAGCCAAGGGGGCTCTCGCTACACCTTC.

The chain is built from TRBV6-5 and TRBJ2-7, with 7 positions matching TRBD1. Germline-derived CDR1 and CDR2 are MNHEY and SVGAGI. The CDR3 extends over 15 amino acids. V gave up 6 bases and J gave up 2 bases; unmatched junction bases: 10. CDR3: CASSRLGQETYEQYF. CDR3 coding DNA: TGTGCCAGCAGCCGCCTCGGACAGGAAACCTACGAGCAGTACTTC.

As regards this clone: An end of the junction differs from the germline gene, which may be a read error. The J gene is TRBJ2-1, the V gene TRBV27; a weak D match, TRBD1 (5 bases). Germline values: CDR1 MNHEY, CDR2 SMNVEV (reference sequence). CDR3 length equals 13 residues. Here the CDR3 DNA reads TGTGCCAGCAGTTTCCAGGGTTACAGTGAGCAGTTCTTC. Translated: CASSFQGYSEQFF.

J is TRBJ2-7 and V is TRBV7-2, with 9 bases matching TRBD1. The CDR3 extends over 13 amino acids. Germline values: CDR1 SGHTA, CDR2 FQGNSA. The junction had 5 bases not matched to a gene; V was cut back by 11 bases and J by 0 bases. The CDR3 DNA reads as TGTGCCCTCCAGGACAGGGGCTCCTACGAGCAGTACTTC. Residues: CALQDRGSYEQYF.

The V and J genes are TRBV6-5 and TRBJ1-4; TRBD1 matches 7 bases. After removal of 7 bases from V and 5 bases from J, the junction contained 7 bases not matched to a gene. The CDR3 extends over 14 amino acids. The germline CDR1 and CDR2 sequences are MNHEY and SVGAGI. CDR3 sequence (DNA): TGTGCCAGCATTCGGGACAGATTCAATGAAAAACTGTTTTTT. Residues: CASIRDRFNEKLFF.

The genes are TRBV9 and TRBJ1-1; possible D gene TRBD1, 5 bases. Germline V gene lookup returns CDR1 SGDLS and CDR2 YYNGEE. V was cut by 4 bases and J by 5 bases, with 15 bases left in between. This CDR3 comprises 14 residues. Here the CDR3 reads CASSRRRVGTEAFF. CDR3 coding DNA: TGTGCCAGCAGCCGCCGCAGGGTGGGGACTGAAGCTTTCTTT.

The rearrangement links TRBV10-3 to TRBJ1-2, with D unclear. The CDR3 runs 12 residues. The V end lost 4 bases, the J end lost 4 bases, and 7 bases lay between the germline ends. Germline values: CDR1 ENHRY, CDR2 SYGVKD. CDR3 protein: CAISATSYGYTF. In DNA form, the CDR3 reads TGTGCCATCAGTGCTACGAGCTATGGCTACACCTTC.

This clone was seen a few times. CDR3 loop: CASKLTGLNSPLHF. The CDR3 DNA reads TGTGCCAGCAAATTGACAGGACTGAATTCACCCCTCCACTTT. This chain connects TRBV6-1 to TRBJ1-6; TRBD1 is a possible D gene (6 bases). Trimming left V 7 bases short and J 7 bases short, with 14 bases between. Germline CDR1 and CDR2: MNHNS and SASEGT. The CDR3 covers 14 residues.

V and J are TRBV10-3 and TRBJ2-1; 7 nucleotides align to TRBD2. Germline V gene sequence: CDR1 ENHRY, CDR2 SYGVKD. CDR3 length: 17 residues. The V segment lost 4 bases and the J segment 1 base; nucleotides outside the gene matches: 10. CDR3 nucleotide sequence: TGTGCCATCAGTGGAGGGGCGGGGGTCTTTTCCTACAATGAGCAGTTCTTC. It yields the protein CAISGGAGVFSYNEQFF.